The 3 T cell receptor beta chains given below trace back to one sample, sequenced in a study of T-cell reconstitution after alpha-beta-depleted transplantation in children. Unique molecular identifiers were incorporated during preparation of the TCRbeta library. TCRdb re-called the PCR reads through MiXCR, storing one row per CDR3 protein. The repertoire holds a few hundred thousand distinct CDR3 sequences, with 9.7% as singletons. Specimen: PBMCs from the stem cell graft donor, collected from the stem cell graft. The receptors were gathered from a human donor who donated a stem cell graft to a child with SCID.

This clonotype was observed many times. The chain couples TRBV5-1 to TRBJ2-7; D is perhaps TRBD1 or TRBD2 (5 bases each). Trimming removed 2 bases from V and 3 bases from J, with 21 bases in between. The CDR3 spans 17 residues. Germline values: CDR1 SGHRS, CDR2 YFSETQ. CDR3: CASSFGSGPPKDYEQYF. In DNA, the CDR3 is TGCGCCAGCAGCTTCGGGTCGGGACCCCCCAAAGACTACGAGCAGTACTTC.

This clonotype was seen many times. The CDR3 DNA sequence: TGTGCCAGCAGCCACCTGGAGACCCAGTACTTC. Translating gives CASSHLETQYF. The chain carries TRBV6-5 and TRBJ2-5; D uncertain. Deletions cut 6 bases from V and 5 bases from J, with 7 bases between. The CDR3 has 11 amino acids. Germline V gene sequence: CDR1 MNHEY, CDR2 SVGAGI.

Of note for this clonotype: A junction end diverges from the germline sequence, so it may reflect a read error. The chain is built from TRBV19 and TRBJ1-1; 7 bases fit TRBD1. Germline CDR1 LNHDA, CDR2 SQIVND (reference sequence). This CDR3 comprises 13 residues. The CDR3 DNA reads TGTGCCAGTAGCCCGACAGGGAACACTGAAGCTTCCTTT. It specifies CASSPTGNTEASF. The full variable domain, in which reference TRBV19 and TRBJ1-1 provide the parts outside the CDR3, is DGGITQSPKYLFRKEGQNVTLSCEQNLNHDAMYWYRQDPGQGLRLIYYSQIVNDFQKGDIAEGYSVSREKKESFPLTVTSAQKNPTAFYLCASSPTGNTEASFGQGTRLTVV.